This TCR beta chain was sequenced for a study of blood T cell repertoires in COVID-19. Overall study: From the United States, Italy and Spain came samples of acute and convalescent COVID-19. The analysed material was cDNA or gDNA that came from T cells, B-cell-depleted T cells, or PBMCs.

This CDR3 spans 14 amino acids. In germline, CDR1 is SGHKS, CDR2 YYEKEE (reference sequence). Deletions cut 0 bases from V and 0 bases from J, with 7 bases between. Authors' processing steps: Estimates of nucleated cell counts were drawn from the amplification of reference gene primers. Clones were read by immunoSEQ multiplex PCR, and TCRdb kept only the in-frame ones, dropping some. Clone size and V and J calls were adopted from that table, with D and trimming inferred from the DNA. Counted here are some 83,000 clones, 81% occurring once; the ten biggest clones make up approximately 40%. This chain links TRBV5-5 with TRBJ2-7, with D perhaps matching TRBD2 (6 bases). The clonotype was recovered from a man aged 80 or over with acute or convalescent COVID-19. Sequenced input: peripheral blood. CDR3 DNA sequence: TGTGCCAGCAGCTTGGCCGGGAGCTCCTACGAGCAGTACTTC. Amino acids: CASSLAGSSYEQYF.